Following are 9 T cell receptor beta chains from one sample sequenced in a study of early T cells in non-severe SARS-CoV-2 infection. One entry per CDR3 protein, called by TCRdb with MiXCR from the 5' RACE reads. This sample has tens of thousands of distinct CDR3 sequences, with about 4.5% found just once. The sequenced sample was whole blood. These receptors were collected from an adult who was a healthcare worker with PCR-confirmed SARS-CoV-2 infection or an uninfected control (not recorded which).

This clonotype has ten or more counts. The chain carries TRBV28 and TRBJ1-2; unclear D gene. The CDR3 spans 12 residues. V lost 4 bases and J lost 5, with 8 bases in between. The V gene's germline CDR1 is MDHEN and CDR2 SYDVKM. The CDR3 DNA reads TGTGCCAGCAGTTCCAATAGTTATGGCTACACCTTC. Translation: CASSSNSYGYTF.

This clonotype showed up many times. The genes are TRBV19 and TRBJ2-3; 9 nucleotides align to TRBD2. The CDR3 extends over 15 amino acids. The germline CDR1 and CDR2 sequences are LNHDA and SQIVND (reference sequence). With 4 bases clipped from V and 1 base from J, the junction kept 3 bases outside the gene matches. In DNA, the CDR3 is TGTGCCAGTAGTAGCGGGGGGGCCGGCACAGATACGCAGTATTTT. Translating it yields CASSSGGAGTDTQYF.

This clonotype showed up many times. The chain is built from TRBV30 and TRBJ1-1, with D tentatively TRBD1 (5 bases). Germline V gene data show CDR1 as GTSNPN and CDR2 as SVGIG (reference sequence). CDR3 size: 12 residues. V shed 4 bases and J shed 2 bases, with 8 bases lying between them. CDR3 sequence: CAWTDRNTEAFF. The DNA of the CDR3 is TGTGCCTGGACCGACAGAAACACTGAAGCTTTCTTT.

This clonotype was recorded many times. J is TRBJ1-4 and V is TRBV12-3 or TRBV12-4, with D maybe TRBD1 (5 bases). V lost 4 bases to trimming and J lost 3 bases, with 12 bases between them. This CDR3 has 15 amino acids. Here the CDR3 DNA reads TGTGCCAGCAGTTCAGGGACCAGGGCTAATGAAAAACTGTTTTTT. This codes for CASSSGTRANEKLFF.

This clonotype was detected many times. J is TRBJ2-3 and V is TRBV5-8; D gene uncertain. Per germline, CDR1 SGHTS and CDR2 YDEGEE. Trimming took 4 bases from V and 2 from J, leaving 17 bases between them. CDR3 length: 16 residues. The CDR3 sequence: CASSPTGRLPTDTQYF. The CDR3 DNA reads as TGTGCCAGCAGCCCGACGGGCAGGTTACCCACAGATACGCAGTATTTT.

This clonotype was counted ten times or more. The chain links TRBV30 to TRBJ2-1; D uncertain. There are 13 residues in the CDR3. Trimming took 0 bases from V and 8 from J, leaving 11 bases between them. Germline loops: CDR1 GTSNPN, CDR2 SVGIG (reference sequence). The CDR3 sequence is CAWSVRLGDEQFF. CDR3 coding DNA: TGTGCCTGGAGTGTACGACTTGGCGATGAGCAGTTCTTC.

This clonotype came up many times. The rearrangement joins TRBV7-9 to TRBJ1-1; D remains unclear. The CDR3 contains 10 residues. Germline V CDR1 and CDR2: SEHNR, FQNEAQ (reference sequence). V lost 4 bases and J 9 bases, leaving 6 bases between the germline ends. The CDR3 is CASSSGKAFF. CDR3 bases: TGTGCCAGCAGCTCGGGAAAAGCTTTCTTT.

This clonotype is classed as medium-sized. This rearrangement joins TRBV7-9 to TRBJ2-7; the match to TRBD1 covers 10 bases. This CDR3 spans 14 amino acids. J lost 5 bases, V lost 3 bases, and 4 bases had no gene match. Germline CDR1 reads SEHNR; CDR2 reads FQNEAQ (reference sequence). The CDR3 spells CASSLLGTGDEQYF. CDR3 in DNA: TGTGCCAGCAGCTTGCTAGGGACAGGGGACGAGCAGTACTTC.

The chain combines TRBV7-9 with TRBJ2-7; 8 bases fit TRBD2. Losses at the gene ends were 3 bases for V and 0 bases for J; bases not matched to a gene: 7. Per germline, CDR1 SEHNR and CDR2 FQNEAQ (reference sequence). There are 16 residues in the CDR3. The CDR3 here is CASSLTRTSSSYEQYF. CDR3 sequence (DNA): TGTGCCAGCAGCTTGACCCGGACTAGCTCCTCCTACGAGCAGTACTTC.